A selection of T cell receptor beta chains follows, all from one sample in a study of vaccination and CD4 T cells after COVID-19. In TCRdb, the PCR reads were re-called with MiXCR into one record per CDR3 protein. The sample contains approximately 21,000 distinct CDR3 sequences, 55% of which appear only once. These receptors' antigens are unknown. Specimen: CD4+ T cells from blood, cultured in vitro. The receptor set was obtained from a human donor who had recovered from COVID-19. CDR3s include the opening cysteine and the closing phenylalanine or tryptophan. The order of the fields is clone size, V gene, J gene, D gene, CDR3 protein, CDR3 DNA. A D gene is named only where the DNA matches it firmly. Size tells how often a clone was seen (once, few, many) or the class of an expanded clone, and some rows leave it out.

NA	TRBV27	TRBJ2-7	NA	CASSLLGYPVTYEQYF	TGTGCCAGCAGTTTATTGGGCTACCCCGTGACCTACGAGCAGTACTTC
NA	TRBV6-2/TRBV6-3	TRBJ2-5	TRBD2	CASRSGLANQETQYF	TGTGCCAGCAGGTCCGGACTAGCGAACCAAGAGACCCAGTACTTC
NA	TRBV6-1	TRBJ2-3	NA	CASGGAGDTQYF	TGTGCCAGCGGGGGGGCCGGAGATACGCAGTATTTT
few	TRBV20-1	TRBJ1-2	NA	CSIQGVRTGGYTF	TGCAGTATCCAAGGGGTCCGGACCGGTGGCTACACCTTC
NA	TRBV7-9	TRBJ1-1	NA	CASSPLSGGRTEAFF	TGTGCCAGCAGCCCACTCAGTGGGGGTAGGACTGAAGCTTTCTTT
few	TRBV6-1	TRBJ2-5	NA	CASSEEGAQYF	TGTGCCAGCAGTGAAGAGGGGGCCCAGTACTTC
NA	TRBV5-1	TRBJ2-2	TRBD1	CASSRGQEGTGELFF	TGCGCCAGCAGCAGGGGACAGGAGGGGACCGGGGAGCTGTTTTTT
NA	TRBV5-1	TRBJ2-3	NA	CASSLALTGFGSDTQYF	TGCGCCAGCAGCTTGGCCCTAACAGGGTTTGGGTCAGATACGCAGTATTTT
NA	TRBV28	TRBJ1-3	NA	CASSPQDSTGNTIYF	TGTGCCAGCAGCCCTCAAGACAGCACTGGAAACACCATATATTTT
NA	TRBV24-1	TRBJ2-1	NA	CATSDSRGVNNEQFF	TGTGCCACCAGTGATAGCAGGGGGGTTAACAATGAGCAGTTCTTC
few	TRBV15	TRBJ2-3	NA	CATGWGPTDTQYF	TGTGCCACTGGCTGGGGGCCTACAGATACGCAGTATTTT
NA	TRBV28	TRBJ1-2	TRBD1	CASRTGGVYGYTF	TGTGCCAGCAGGACAGGGGGCGTCTATGGCTACACCTTC
few	TRBV28	TRBJ2-5	NA	CASSRAPLDPRGETQYF	TGTGCCAGCAGCCGCGCTCCCCTTGACCCGAGGGGAGAGACCCAGTACTTC
few	TRBV15	TRBJ1-5	NA	CATSRDPGGLSNQPQHF	TGTGCCACCAGCAGAGATCCGGGCGGATTAAGCAATCAGCCCCAGCATTTT
NA	TRBV20-1	TRBJ2-2	NA	CSARDGRTASDDGELFF	TGCAGTGCTAGAGATGGGAGAACAGCCTCCGACGACGGGGAGCTGTTTTTT
NA	TRBV27	TRBJ1-6	TRBD1	CASSGDRPNSPLHF	TGTGCCAGCAGTGGGGACAGACCTAATTCACCCCTCCACTTT
NA	TRBV21-1	TRBJ2-5	NA	CASSNNSRDRRGRETQYF	TGTGCCAGCAGCAACAATTCCCGGGACAGGAGAGGCCGAGAGACCCAGTACTTC
once	TRBV7-6	TRBJ2-7	TRBD2	CASSETSGGYDSYEQYF	TGTGCCAGCAGTGAGACTAGCGGGGGTTACGACTCCTACGAGCAGTACTTC
NA	TRBV7-9	TRBJ2-3	TRBD2	CASSSSGLAAPQF	TGTGCCAGCAGCTCATCTGGACTAGCGGCCCCTCAATTT
few	TRBV20-1	TRBJ1-5	NA	CSASGGGWQPQHF	TGCAGTGCGAGTGGGGGGGGTTGGCAGCCCCAGCATTTT
NA	TRBV19	TRBJ2-1	NA	CASSIGGARNEQFF	TGTGCCAGTAGTATAGGGGGGGCGAGGAATGAGCAGTTCTTC
NA	TRBV28	TRBJ1-5	NA	CASKRAPGQPQHF	TGTGCCAGCAAGAGGGCCCCGGGTCAGCCCCAGCATTTT
NA	TRBV24-1	TRBJ1-5	NA	CATSDSRVTDQPQHF	TGTGCCACCAGTGACTCCAGGGTCACGGATCAGCCCCAGCATTTT
NA	TRBV10-3	TRBJ2-3	NA	CAILRGDTQYF	TGTGCCATCCTTCGGGGAGATACGCAGTATTTT
NA	TRBV5-1	TRBJ1-2	NA	CARNEPQGAPTIPTYGYTF	TGCGCCAGGAATGAGCCGCAGGGAGCACCTACAATTCCCACCTATGGCTACACCTTC
few	TRBV20-1	TRBJ2-7	TRBD2	CSAPPAGRTYEQYF	TGCAGTGCCCCCCCAGCGGGGAGGACCTACGAGCAGTACTTC
NA	TRBV10-1	TRBJ2-7	NA	CASSPGTGKLGQFEQYF	TGCGCCAGCAGCCCGGGGACCGGAAAACTGGGGCAGTTCGAGCAGTACTTC
few	TRBV6-5	TRBJ1-5	TRBD1	CASSYPGQGTDNQPQHF	TGTGCCAGCAGTTACCCAGGACAGGGGACCGACAATCAGCCCCAGCATTTT
NA	TRBV6-1	TRBJ1-2	NA	CASTSGGGVSGYTF	TGTGCCAGCACCTCCGGGGGGGGAGTCAGTGGCTACACCTTC
NA	TRBV27	TRBJ2-5	NA	CASRGYQETQYF	TGTGCCAGCAGAGGGTACCAAGAGACCCAGTACTTC
NA	TRBV11-3	TRBJ2-2	TRBD1	CASSPGQGDTGELFF	TGTGCCAGCAGCCCGGGACAGGGTGACACCGGGGAGCTGTTTTTT
few	TRBV6-1	TRBJ1-5	NA	CASSGGRGLRQPQHF	TGTGCCAGCAGTGGGGGGCGGGGTTTGCGGCAGCCCCAGCATTTT
NA	TRBV5-3	TRBJ1-1	TRBD1	CASSSGGFTEAFF	TGTGCCAGCAGCTCAGGGGGGTTCACTGAAGCTTTCTTT
NA	TRBV20-1	TRBJ1-2	TRBD1	CSARGQEYGGYTF	TGCAGTGCCCGGGGACAGGAGTATGGTGGCTACACCTTC
NA	TRBV7-2	TRBJ1-2	NA	CASSSPWTNGYTF	TGTGCCAGCAGCTCCCCCTGGACGAATGGCTACACCTTC
few	TRBV6-1	TRBJ1-3	NA	CASWEDGTSNGNTIYF	TGTGCCAGCTGGGAAGACGGGACGAGTAATGGAAACACCATATATTTT
NA	TRBV7-9	TRBJ2-3	TRBD1	CASSRTGVKDTQYF	TGTGCCAGCAGCCGGACAGGGGTTAAGGATACGCAGTATTTT
NA	TRBV6-1	TRBJ1-1	NA	CASSSGGGTEAFF	TGTGCCAGCAGTAGCGGGGGGGGGACTGAAGCTTTCTTT
NA	TRBV7-2	TRBJ1-3	NA	CASSSQGPSGNTIYF	TGTGCCAGCAGCTCCCAAGGGCCCTCTGGAAACACCATATATTTT
NA	TRBV6-1	TRBJ1-1	TRBD1	CASSKLTGGMYTEAFF	TGTGCCAGCAGTAAACTCACAGGGGGCATGTACACTGAAGCTTTCTTT
once	TRBV7-8	TRBJ2-2	TRBD2	CASSPTSGVTGELFF	TGTGCCAGCAGCCCTACTAGCGGGGTTACCGGGGAGCTGTTTTTT
once	TRBV7-2	TRBJ2-7	TRBD2	CASSLDGGGYEQYF	TGTGCCAGCAGCTTAGACGGGGGGGGTTACGAGCAGTACTTC
NA	TRBV19	TRBJ1-5	NA	CASPTLGFNDDPSNQPQHF	TGTGCCAGCCCCACGTTGGGTTTTAACGATGACCCTAGCAATCAGCCCCAGCATTTT
few	TRBV27	TRBJ2-7	NA	CASTQRGSSYEQYF	TGTGCCAGCACCCAAAGGGGGAGCTCCTACGAGCAGTACTTC
NA	TRBV6-1	TRBJ2-7	TRBD2	CASSEVSGGAHEQYF	TGTGCCAGCAGTGAAGTTAGCGGGGGGGCCCACGAGCAGTACTTC
NA	TRBV5-1	TRBJ2-7	TRBD1	CASSLAGGTHEQYF	TGCGCCAGCAGCTTGGCAGGGGGCACCCACGAGCAGTACTTC